These 5 T cell receptor delta chains originate from one sample sequenced in a study of Vδ1+ human thymocytes. Points from the study as a whole: Thymic TRG and TRD repertoires appeared highly polyclonal.

The antigens these receptors bind are not known. Sequences come from RNA converted to cDNA by reverse transcription. The CDR3 regions were amplified by multiplex PCR from V-gene primers to a constant-region primer. TCRdb fed the multiplex PCR reads to CATT. The data hold about 75,000 delta-chain clones, with about 30% observed a single time. Sequences were obtained from Vdelta1+ gamma-delta thymocytes from the thymus. As for subset: FACS-sorted CD3+ TCRalphabeta- TCRVdelta1+ TCRVdelta2- thymocytes. Receptors originate from a boy in the first two years of life who had congenital heart surgery.

This clone was observed a handful of times. The chain is built from TRDV1 and TRDJ1; 8 bases are shared with TRDD3. The CDR3 consists of 23 residues. The V gene end was trimmed by 2 bases and the J gene end by 1 base; junction bases not matched to a gene: 27. CDR1 TSWWSYY and CDR2 QGS come from the germline V gene. Here the CDR3 reads CALGEYKALLLYWGSSSTDKLIF. The CDR3 DNA reads as TGTGCTCTTGGGGAATATAAGGCCCTGCTTTTGTACTGGGGGTCCAGTTCCACCGATAAACTCATCTTT.

This clone has only a few counts. This chain links TRDV1 with TRDJ1; 9 bases align to TRDD3. Trimming cost V 1 base and J 1 base; bases outside gene matches: 25. The germline V gene encodes CDR1 TSWWSYY and CDR2 QGS. The CDR3 is made up of 23 amino acids. The CDR3 DNA is TGTGCTCTTGGGGAACCACTCGACTACTACCTCCTTACTGGGGGACCCGGCACCGATAAACTCATCTTT. It is translated as CALGEPLDYYLLTGGPGTDKLIF.

This clone was seen a handful of times. This chain uses TRDV1 with TRDJ1; 9 bases align to TRDD3. The V and J ends lost 5 bases and 1 base, in that order; junction bases with no gene match: 14. The CDR3 is 18 amino acids. CDR1 is TSWWSYY, CDR2 QGS, per germline. The CDR3 reads CALGKFPLGDSCTDKLIF. CDR3 nucleotide sequence: TGTGCTCTTGGGAAGTTCCCACTGGGGGACTCTTGCACCGATAAACTCATCTTT.

This clone has just a few counts. V usage is TRDV1 and J usage is TRDJ1, with 9 positions matching TRDD2. The CDR3 is made up of 18 amino acids. Germline V gives CDR1 TSWWSYY, CDR2 QGS. The V segment lost 4 bases and the J segment 3 bases; nucleotides outside the gene matches: 15. The CDR3 here is CALGVAFLRLTGSDKLIF. The CDR3, as DNA: TGTGCTCTTGGGGTGGCCTTCCTACGGCTTACGGGGTCCGATAAACTCATCTTT.

This chain uses TRDV2 with TRDJ1; 10 nucleotides agree with TRDD3. Germline V gives CDR1 GEAIGNYY, CDR2 EKD. The trim removed 0 bases at V and 0 bases at J, leaving 12 bases unmatched. The CDR3 sequence is 19 residues long. The DNA for the CDR3 is TGTGCCTGTGACACCGGGAGGTACTGGGGGATGGGAAACACCGATAAACTCATCTTT. Translating gives CACDTGRYWGMGNTDKLIF.